The next 22 T cell receptor beta chains were all read from a single sample in a study of immune characterization of retroperitoneal liposarcoma. MiXCR, applied by TCRdb to the PCR reads, yields one record per CDR3 protein. Here the sample spans around 10,000 distinct CDR3 sequences, around 28% being singletons. The material sequenced was tumor tissue. These receptor sequences come from a female donor with retroperitoneal liposarcoma.

The table lists this clonotype with a count of one. This chain connects TRBV6-1 to TRBJ1-3; D gene uncertain. The CDR3 runs to 15 residues. CDR1 and CDR2 (germline): MNHNS, SASEGT. Trimming cost V 7 bases and J 7 bases, with 20 bases left between them. The CDR3 sequence: CASTTGSLPGNTIYF. CDR3 nucleotide sequence: TGTGCCAGCACCACCGGGTCCCTCCCCGGGAACACCATATATTTT.

This sequence joins TRBV6-8 and TRBJ2-4; 11 nucleotides line up with TRBD2. The CDR3 length is 18 residues. Germline CDR1 reads MNHGY; CDR2 reads SAAAGT. The ends lost 6 bases at V and 13 bases at J; junction bases unmatched: 23. CDR3 bases: TGTGCCAGCAGCCCTACTAGCGGGGGTCTGAGCTCCTACAATGAGCAGTACTTC. Amino acids: CASSPTSGGLSSYNEQYF.

The sample holds a few counts of this clonotype. The V call is TRBV6-1, the J call TRBJ1-5; no firm D call. The germline V and J ends were trimmed by 4 bases and 4 bases, with 14 bases remaining between them. Germline values: CDR1 MNHNS, CDR2 SASEGT. There are 15 residues in the CDR3. The CDR3 DNA reads as TGTGCCAGCAGTGTTACTTCCGAAGCAAATCAGCCCCAGCATTTT. Its protein is CASSVTSEANQPQHF.

This clonotype came up once. The chain recombines TRBV6-1 with TRBJ2-1; possible D gene TRBD2, 6 bases. The CDR3 runs to 14 residues. The germline V gene encodes CDR1 MNHNS and CDR2 SASEGT. Trimming took off 4 bases at V and 10 bases at J, with 17 bases between the two ends. CDR3 in amino acids: CASSGPGGTYEQFF. The DNA of the CDR3 is TGTGCCAGCAGTGGGCCCGGGGGAACCTACGAGCAGTTCTTC.

Within the sample, this clonotype is medium-sized. The CDR3 region is CASSANRRGAQYQETQFF. In nucleotides, the CDR3 is TGTGCCAGCAGCGCAAATAGGCGGGGGGCCCAGTACCAAGAGACCCAGTTCTTC. The chain recombines TRBV7-8 with TRBJ2-1; 8 bases line up with TRBD2. With 5 bases clipped from V and 13 bases from J, the junction kept 25 bases outside the gene matches. This CDR3 has 18 amino acids. Germline values: CDR1 SGHVS, CDR2 FQNEAQ.

This chain connects TRBV6-1 to TRBJ2-3; D not resolved. Germline CDR1 reads MNHNS; CDR2 reads SASEGT. The V gene lost 1 base and the J gene lost 0 bases, with 8 bases spanning the gap. The CDR3 sequence is 15 residues long. CDR3 in DNA: TGTGCCAGCAGTGAAGAAGATGGGAGCACAGATACGCAGTATTTT. Protein product: CASSEEDGSTDTQYF.

This sequence joins TRBV10-1 and TRBJ2-2, with TRBD1 as a possible D gene (5 bases). Looked up from germline, CDR1 is WNHNN and CDR2 is SYGVQD (reference sequence). V was cut by 4 bases and J by 0 bases, with 12 bases left in between. The CDR3 has 16 amino acids. CDR3 in DNA: TGCGCCAGCAGTGGACAGTCGTTACCGAACACCGGGGAGCTGTTTTTT. It codes for CASSGQSLPNTGELFF.

This clonotype was observed at least ten times. The chain couples TRBV7-3 to TRBJ2-2, with a possible D match to TRBD1 (7 bases). Deletions cut 5 bases from V and 9 bases from J, with 19 bases between. CDR1 is SGHTA and CDR2 is FQGTGA in the germline V gene. This CDR3 is built from 15 residues. The chain's CDR3 is CASSLSGGSSRELFF. The CDR3 region has the DNA TGTGCCAGCAGCCTCTCAGGGGGGAGTTCGAGGGAGCTGTTTTTT.

A few counts support this clonotype. The rearrangement joins TRBV6-1 to TRBJ1-2, with D possibly matching TRBD1 (6 bases). Germline-derived CDR1 and CDR2 are MNHNS and SASEGT. This CDR3 spans 12 amino acids. Trimming took off 9 bases at V and 5 bases at J, with 13 bases between the two ends. The CDR3 loop reads CASFTGPYGYTF. CDR3 coding DNA: TGTGCCAGTTTCACAGGGCCTTATGGCTACACCTTC.

In its sample, this clonotype was seen many times. The chain carries TRBV6-1 and TRBJ2-1; 8 nucleotides align to TRBD2. Trimming removed 7 bases from V and 7 bases from J; junction bases left unmatched: 12. The CDR3 consists of 15 residues. The germline gives CDR1 MNHNS, CDR2 SASEGT. In DNA, the CDR3 is TGTGCCAGCATTAGTACGGGGGGGGGGGGAAATGAGCAGTTCTTC. Amino acids: CASISTGGGGNEQFF.

The chain joins TRBV7-6 to TRBJ2-1; D is unclear. With 2 bases removed from V and 2 bases from J, the gap between germline ends came to 10 bases. Germline V lookup: CDR1 SGHVS, CDR2 FNYEAQ. CDR3 length equals 15 residues. CDR3: CASSLIPSTYNEQFF. For the CDR3, the DNA is TGTGCCAGCAGCTTAATTCCCAGCACCTACAATGAGCAGTTCTTC.

This clonotype has just a few counts. The rearrangement links TRBV11-2 to TRBJ2-4; D not resolved. The assigned J gene may be wrong: the sequence end matches TRBJ2-7 better. This CDR3 has 14 residues. Germline V lookup: CDR1 SGHAT, CDR2 FQNNGV. CDR3 DNA: TGTGCCAGCAGCTTAGAGGTGGACTCCTACGAGCAGTACTTC. This encodes CASSLEVDSYEQYF.

This clonotype has at least ten counts. The J gene is TRBJ2-3, the V gene TRBV11-3; D remains ambiguous. Germline CDR1 and CDR2: SGHNT and YENEEA. Trimming removed 5 bases from V and 0 bases from J, with 9 bases in between. CDR3 size: 14 residues. CDR3 region: CASSVHGSTDTQYF. Here the CDR3 DNA reads TGTGCCAGCAGCGTACACGGTAGCACAGATACGCAGTATTTT.

For this clonotype: Germline is not matched at one junction end, which may reflect a read error. The rearrangement uses TRBV5-3 and TRBJ2-5; either TRBD1 or TRBD2 may fit D (5 bases each). The DNA end favors TRBJ2-7, so the J call may be wrong. TRBV5-3 qualifies as an ORF whose function is uncertain. The length of the CDR3 is 14 residues. The CDR3 region has the DNA TGTGCCAGCAGCTTGGGGACCAGGACCGACGAGCAGTACTTC. Its protein is CASSLGTRTDEQYF.

This clonotype was counted ten times or more. The chain uses TRBV7-6 and TRBJ2-2; 7 nucleotides align to TRBD1. The CDR3 contains 16 residues. The germline CDR1 and CDR2 sequences are SGHVS and FNYEAQ. Trimming removed 5 bases from V and 0 bases from J; junction bases left unmatched: 6. The CDR3 bases are TGTGCCAGCAGCCAAAGGGGGCGTCCGAACACCGGGGAGCTGTTTTTT. It yields the protein CASSQRGRPNTGELFF.

This clonotype is deemed medium-sized. This chain links TRBV7-6 with TRBJ2-1; D gene uncertain. This CDR3 is 16 amino acids long. Looked up from germline, CDR1 is SGHVS and CDR2 is FNYEAQ. V dropped 4 bases and J dropped 4 bases, with 17 bases sitting between them. The CDR3 here is CASSSPTFDFYNEQFF. The DNA for the CDR3 is TGTGCCAGCAGCTCACCGACTTTCGACTTTTACAATGAGCAGTTCTTC.

This clonotype was counted many times. The chain recombines TRBV7-6 with TRBJ2-1; D ambiguous. The CDR3 has 13 amino acids. Germline V gene lookup returns CDR1 SGHVS and CDR2 FNYEAQ. Trimming took off 5 bases at V and 10 bases at J, with 15 bases between the two ends. The CDR3: CASSTPARLEQFF. The DNA for the CDR3 is TGTGCCAGCAGCACCCCGGCCCGCCTCGAGCAGTTCTTC.

This clonotype appeared many times. This sequence joins TRBV6-1 and TRBJ2-1; D may correspond to TRBD1 or TRBD2 (5 bases each). The J call may not be correct, given that the DNA end is closer to TRBJ2-7. The CDR3 spans 17 residues. Germline CDR1 is MNHNS and CDR2 is SASEGT. Here the CDR3 DNA reads TGTGCCAGCAGTGAAGCGGCAGCGGACATAGGGGTGAATGAGCAGTACTTC. It yields the protein CASSEAAADIGVNEQYF.

This clonotype is categorized as medium-sized. V gene TRBV12-3 or TRBV12-4 combines with J gene TRBJ2-2; a possible D gene is TRBD2 (5 bases). The ends were cut back, 1 base at V and 4 bases at J, with 10 bases in the middle. The CDR3 runs 15 residues. CDR3 sequence: CASSLGGSGTGELFF. The CDR3 nucleotides are TGTGCCAGCAGTTTAGGTGGGAGCGGCACCGGGGAGCTGTTTTTT.

By sample share, this clonotype is medium-sized. This chain joins TRBV6-1 and TRBJ2-7; possibly TRBD1 or TRBD2 for D (7 bases each). Trimming took off 11 bases at V and 0 bases at J, with 17 bases between the two ends. CDR1 MNHNS and CDR2 SASEGT come from the germline V gene. The CDR3 is 14 residues long. The CDR3 reads CASVGGDSSYEQYF. In nucleotides, the CDR3 is TGTGCCTCGGTGGGGGGGGACAGCTCCTACGAGCAGTACTTC.

The genes are TRBV6-1 and TRBJ1-2, with D unclear. The CDR3 consists of 16 residues. Germline V lookup: CDR1 MNHNS, CDR2 SASEGT. V lost 2 bases to trimming and J lost 4 bases, with 17 bases between them. The CDR3 nucleotides are TGTGCCAGCAGTGAAATGTCGGCGAGCCTCTCCTATGGCTACACCTTC. As protein: CASSEMSASLSYGYTF.

V and J are TRBV7-2 and TRBJ1-1; tentative D call: TRBD1 (5 bases). Germline-derived CDR1 and CDR2 are SGHTA and FQGNSA. The germline V and J ends were trimmed by 1 base and 1 base, with 13 bases remaining between them. This CDR3 spans 16 amino acids. The DNA for the CDR3 is TGTGCCAGCAGCTTAGAATTTGCCAGGGAGAACACTGAAGCTTTCTTT. Translating it yields CASSLEFARENTEAFF.